This T cell receptor beta chain came from a study of OX40 agonist ivuxolimab in advanced cancers. On the study more broadly: Each patient was given ivuxolimab into a vein every 2 weeks, at 0.01 to 10 mg/kg. A partial response was reached by three patients: one with hepatocellular carcinoma and two with cutaneous melanoma.

Whole-study findings and limits: Among patients with partial responses at 0.1-3.0 mg/kg, clonal expansion was among the lowest. Not determined was the antigen specificity of the expanded peripheral T cells.

A remark on this clone: Its antigen is unknown.

Using immunoSEQ multiplex PCR, the repertoire was profiled, and TCRdb retains in-frame clones only, with some absent. The table lists about 84,000 clones, approximately 89% of them singletons, with less than 0.2% in the top ten. This CDR3 region has 14 residues. CDR1 is SGHTA, CDR2 FQGNSA, per germline. V was clipped by 1 base and J by 7 bases, with 11 bases between them. This sample comprised CD4+ or CD8+ T cells sorted from blood, obtained in a trial of the OX40 agonist ivuxolimab. V gene TRBV7-2 combines with J gene TRBJ1-5, with D hard to call. The sequence came from an adult with an advanced solid tumor such as melanoma, head and neck, liver or kidney cancer. The CDR3 nucleotides are TGTGCCAGCAGCTTAGGTTCGGGCATCCAGCCCCAGCATTTT. Its translation: CASSLGSGIQPQHF.